This T cell receptor (beta chain) is drawn from a study of beta chain features in type 1 diabetes (dated by TCRdb to the late 2010s). For the study in its entirety: Mean age, gender distribution, total cell number and subset yield did not differ between patients and healthy donors. Regulatory and stem cell-like memory subsets were isolated from only 8 patients and 8 healthy donors, whereas naive and central memory subsets came from all 30 or so donors. A total of 100 million to 110 million sorted cells were examined across all samples, and a strong correlation was observed between cell number per subset and RNA yield. The study compared the TCRB repertoires of sorted circulating CD4+ T cell subsets in recently diagnosed type 1 diabetes patients with those in matched healthy donors. Findings and caveats that apply to the study as a whole: Because cDNA rather than genomic DNA was sequenced, highly expressing activated cells could have been over-represented, although no difference in activation and CD3 levels was found between groups. Because small numbers of individuals were included in the HLA sub-analyses, any influence of HLA type on TCRB rearrangement was left unresolved. At VDJ recombination sites, patients with type 1 diabetes made fewer insertions and deleted more nucleotides, a pattern implying thymic rearrangement abnormalities. PCR might favor shorter templates, but patient and control samples were amplified and corrected together, so any skew would affect both groups equally. Type 1 diabetes patients showed a moderate but significant shortening of TCRB CDR3 length in all four CD4+ subsets. The naive, central memory and regulatory TCRB repertoires appeared to resemble one another more closely among patients than among healthy donors.

Each donor gave one peripheral blood draw, averaging approximately 110 mL, which was collected into heparinised tubes. A BD FACSAria II and a panel including CD45RO, CCR7, CD25, CD127, CD95 and CD27 were used to sort naive, central memory, regulatory and stem cell-like memory CD4+ T cells. A purity above 95% was achieved for all sorted populations. Right away, PBMCs were isolated by Lymphoprep density gradient centrifugation and were stained directly, with no culture step. So that batch effects would be minimized, each experiment stained and sorted samples in pairs, pairing one healthy donor with one patient. As concerns this clone: Its binding antigen is unknown. No clone much larger than this one lies a single base away; base qualities are absent.

According to the germline V gene (reference sequence), CDR1 reads LNHDA and CDR2 reads SQIVND. The cysteine opens and the phenylalanine closes a CDR3 of 11 amino acids. Of all the DNA, just the CDR3 is kept, 33 bases in frame from base 1. At the junction V is shortened by 3 bases and J by 8 bases, with 5 bases in between. All of the isolated RNA was reverse transcribed with the High Capacity cDNA Reverse Transcription Kit, so expressed TCRB transcripts were sequenced. Deep immunoSEQ sequencing was performed on naive, central memory and regulatory T cell samples, with an average of approximately 4 million total reads per sample. Sorted cells were lysed in RLT buffer and RNA was extracted with DNase-treated RNeasy Micro or Mini kits, depending on cell number. Each cell subset was processed separately to prevent cross-contamination, with patient and healthy donor samples processed together. Using the immunoSEQ multiplex PCR, TCRB sequences were amplified from cDNA into 87-bp fragments spanning the CDR3 region. Sequencing of the amplicons was performed on the Illumina HiSeq platform. The study's own analysis went as follows. PCR bias was computationally corrected using synthetic template baselines, reads within Hamming distance 2 were collapsed, and singletons that could not be merged were discarded. Reads were aligned to IMGT to assign V, D and J genes, CDR3 length, and insertions or deletions at six rearrangement sites. Within each subset, clonotype counts were normalized to the number of sorted cells before true diversity and Gini coefficients were calculated with the tcR R package. The overlap coefficient, calculated on TCRB nucleotide sequences, was used to quantify repertoire sharing. As a proxy for the pre-selection repertoire, out-of-frame TCRB sequences from naive cells were analyzed. This is the immuneACCESS table as TCRdb keeps it, with only in-frame sequences that have V and J called. A part of the clones is gone; compared with another copy, unresolved V genes explain less than half, and the rest is unexplained. Clonal size and the V and J genes are those of that table, whereas D and trimming came from the DNA. Here the sample has hundreds of thousands of clones; roughly 15% occur a single time. The ten largest clones add up to 0.023% of the sample.

This receptor was taken from a woman aged 18-35 years in good health. The chain is made from TRBV19 and TRBJ2-1; no confident D gene assignment can be made. The sequenced material came from naive CD4+ T cells from blood. The sample's cell subset or site, from its label and the paper: true naive CD4+ T cells. The sequenced DNA: TGTGCCAGTAGTATTTGGGATGAGCAGTTCTTC. The resulting protein is CASSIWDEQFF.